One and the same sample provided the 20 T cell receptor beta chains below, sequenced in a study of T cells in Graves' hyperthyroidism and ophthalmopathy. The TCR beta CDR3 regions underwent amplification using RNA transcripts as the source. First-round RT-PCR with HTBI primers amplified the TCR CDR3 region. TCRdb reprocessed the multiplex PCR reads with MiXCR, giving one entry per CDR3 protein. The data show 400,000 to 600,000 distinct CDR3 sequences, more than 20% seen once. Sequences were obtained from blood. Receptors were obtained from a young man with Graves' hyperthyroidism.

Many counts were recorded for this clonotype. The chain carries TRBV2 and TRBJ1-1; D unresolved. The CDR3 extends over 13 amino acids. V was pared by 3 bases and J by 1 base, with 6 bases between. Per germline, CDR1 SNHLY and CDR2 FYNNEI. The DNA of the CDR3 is TGTGCCAGCAGTGAGGTTCCGAACACTGAAGCTTTCTTT. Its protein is CASSEVPNTEAFF. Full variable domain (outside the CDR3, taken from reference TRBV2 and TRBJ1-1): EPEVTQTPSHQVTQMGQEVILRCVPISNHLYFYWYRQILGQKVEFLVSFYNNEISEKSEIFDDQFSVERPDGSNFTLKIRSTKLEDSAMYFCASSEVPNTEAFFGQGTRLTVV.

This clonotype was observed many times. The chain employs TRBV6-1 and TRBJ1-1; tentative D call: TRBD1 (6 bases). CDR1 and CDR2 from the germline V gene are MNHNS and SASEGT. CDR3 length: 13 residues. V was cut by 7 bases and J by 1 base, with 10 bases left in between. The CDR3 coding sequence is TGTGCCAGCAAACAGGGAGAGAACACTGAAGCTTTCTTT. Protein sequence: CASKQGENTEAFF.

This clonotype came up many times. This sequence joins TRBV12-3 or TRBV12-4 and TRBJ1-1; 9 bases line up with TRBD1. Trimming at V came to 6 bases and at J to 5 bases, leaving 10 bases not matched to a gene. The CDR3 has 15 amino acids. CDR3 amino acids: CASSPRTGVGTEAFF. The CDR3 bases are TGTGCCAGCAGCCCGAGGACAGGGGTAGGGACTGAAGCTTTCTTT.

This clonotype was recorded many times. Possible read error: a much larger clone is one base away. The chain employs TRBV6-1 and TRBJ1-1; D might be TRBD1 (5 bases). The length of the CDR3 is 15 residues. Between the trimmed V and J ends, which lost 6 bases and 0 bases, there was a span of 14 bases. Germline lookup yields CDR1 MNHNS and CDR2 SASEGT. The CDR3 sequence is CASRRDGGMNTEAFF. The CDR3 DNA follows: TGTGCCAGCAGGCGGGACGGCGGCATGAACACTGAAGCTTTCTTT.

CDR3 residues: CASSGGWVLNTEAFF. In DNA, the CDR3 is TGTGCCAGCAGTGGAGGATGGGTATTGAACACTGAAGCTTTCTTT. The V gene is TRBV6-1, the J gene TRBJ1-1; no definite D call. The germline CDR1 and CDR2 sequences are MNHNS and SASEGT. Trimming took 4 bases from V and 0 from J, leaving 12 bases between them. The CDR3 is made up of 15 amino acids.

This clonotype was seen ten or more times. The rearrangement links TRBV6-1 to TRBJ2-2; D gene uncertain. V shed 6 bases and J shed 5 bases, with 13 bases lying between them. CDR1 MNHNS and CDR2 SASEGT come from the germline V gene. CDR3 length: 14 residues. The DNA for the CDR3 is TGTGCCAGCAGACTCTTAACTGGTACCGGGGAGCTGTTTTTT. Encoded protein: CASRLLTGTGELFF.

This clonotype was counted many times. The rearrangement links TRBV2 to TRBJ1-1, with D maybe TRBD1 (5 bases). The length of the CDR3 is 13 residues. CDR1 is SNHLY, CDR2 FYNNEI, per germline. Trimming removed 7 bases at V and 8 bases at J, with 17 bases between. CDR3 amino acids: CASMKEGRGEAFF. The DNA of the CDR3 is TGTGCCAGCATGAAGGAGGGACGAGGGGAAGCTTTCTTT.

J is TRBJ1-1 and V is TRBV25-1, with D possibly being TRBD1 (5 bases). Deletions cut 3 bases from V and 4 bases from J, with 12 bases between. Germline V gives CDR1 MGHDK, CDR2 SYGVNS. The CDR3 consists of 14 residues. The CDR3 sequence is CASSDAGGSTEAFF. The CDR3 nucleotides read TGTGCCAGCAGTGACGCCGGGGGGAGCACTGAAGCTTTCTTT.

In nucleotides, the CDR3 is TGTGCCAGCAGTGAGGTTTCCCGTGGAAACACCATATATTTT. Its protein is CASSEVSRGNTIYF. The V and J genes are TRBV6-1 and TRBJ1-3; unclear D gene. V gave up 3 bases and J gave up 3 bases, with 9 bases separating them. There are 14 residues in the CDR3. Germline V gene lookup returns CDR1 MNHNS and CDR2 SASEGT.

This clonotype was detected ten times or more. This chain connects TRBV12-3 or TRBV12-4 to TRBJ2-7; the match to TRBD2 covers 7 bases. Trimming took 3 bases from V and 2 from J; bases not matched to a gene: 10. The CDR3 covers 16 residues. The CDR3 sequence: CASSFVGRGRTYEQYF. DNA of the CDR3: TGTGCCAGCAGTTTCGTTGGGAGGGGCCGAACCTACGAGCAGTACTTC.

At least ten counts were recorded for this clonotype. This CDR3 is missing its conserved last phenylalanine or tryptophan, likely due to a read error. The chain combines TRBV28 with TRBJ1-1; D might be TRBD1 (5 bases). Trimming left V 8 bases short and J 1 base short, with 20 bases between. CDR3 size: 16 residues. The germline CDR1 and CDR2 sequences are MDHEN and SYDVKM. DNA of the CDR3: TGTGCCAGCCCCGCATCCTCAGGACATGGGAACACTGAAGCTTTCCTT. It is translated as CASPASSGHGNTEAFL.

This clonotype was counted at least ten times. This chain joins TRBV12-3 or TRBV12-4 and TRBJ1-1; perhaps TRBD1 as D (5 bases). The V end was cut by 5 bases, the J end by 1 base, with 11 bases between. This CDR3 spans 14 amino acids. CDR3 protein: CASSNRDGNTEAFF. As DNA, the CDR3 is TGTGCCAGCAGTAACCGGGACGGGAACACTGAAGCTTTCTTT.

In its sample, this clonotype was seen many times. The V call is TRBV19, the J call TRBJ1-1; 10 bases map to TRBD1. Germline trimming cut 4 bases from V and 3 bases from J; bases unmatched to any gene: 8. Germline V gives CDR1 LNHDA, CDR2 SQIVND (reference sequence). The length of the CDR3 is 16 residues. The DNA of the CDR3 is TGTGCCAGTAGTACGTCGACCGGGACAGGGGACACTGAAGCTTTCTTT. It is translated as CASSTSTGTGDTEAFF.

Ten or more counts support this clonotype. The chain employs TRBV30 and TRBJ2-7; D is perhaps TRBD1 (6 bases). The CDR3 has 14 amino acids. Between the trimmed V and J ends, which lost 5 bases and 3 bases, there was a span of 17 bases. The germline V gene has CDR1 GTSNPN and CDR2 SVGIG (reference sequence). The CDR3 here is CAWLRPGHNYEQYF. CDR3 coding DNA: TGTGCCTGGCTACGACCGGGACACAACTACGAGCAGTACTTC. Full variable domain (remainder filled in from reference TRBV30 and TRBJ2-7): SQTIHQWPATLVQPVGSPLSLECTVEGTSNPNLYWYRQAAGRGLQLLFYSVGIGQISSEVPQNLSASRPQDRQFILSSKKLLLSDSGFYLCAWLRPGHNYEQYFGPGTRLTVT.

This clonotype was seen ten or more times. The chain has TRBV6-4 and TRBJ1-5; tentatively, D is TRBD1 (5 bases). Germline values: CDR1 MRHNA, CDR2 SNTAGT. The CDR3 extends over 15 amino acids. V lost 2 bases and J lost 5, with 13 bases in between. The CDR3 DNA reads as TGTGCCAGCAGTGACGAGGGGAGGGTGTATCAGCCCCAGCATTTT. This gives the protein CASSDEGRVYQPQHF.

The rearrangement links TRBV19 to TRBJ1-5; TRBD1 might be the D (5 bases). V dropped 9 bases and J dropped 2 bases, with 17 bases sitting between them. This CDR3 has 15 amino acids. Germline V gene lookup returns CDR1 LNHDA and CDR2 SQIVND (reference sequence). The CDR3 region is CASTEFGAGNQPQHF. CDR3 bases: TGTGCCAGCACGGAGTTCGGGGCGGGCAATCAGCCCCAGCATTTT.

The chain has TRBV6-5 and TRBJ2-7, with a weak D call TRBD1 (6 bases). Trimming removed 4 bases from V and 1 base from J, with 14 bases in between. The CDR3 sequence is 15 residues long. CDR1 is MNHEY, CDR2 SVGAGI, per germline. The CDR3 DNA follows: TGTGCCAGCAGTTGGGGGACAACTCAATCCTACGAGCAGTACTTC. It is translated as CASSWGTTQSYEQYF.

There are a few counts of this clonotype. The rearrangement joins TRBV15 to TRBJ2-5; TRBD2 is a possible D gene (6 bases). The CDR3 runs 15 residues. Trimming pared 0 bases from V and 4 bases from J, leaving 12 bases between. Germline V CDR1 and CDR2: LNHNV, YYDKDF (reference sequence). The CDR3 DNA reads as TGTGCCACCAGCAGAGACAGGGCCGGGGGAGAGACCCAGTACTTC. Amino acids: CATSRDRAGGETQYF.

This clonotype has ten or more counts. CDR3 DNA sequence: TGCAGTGCTAGAGTGACTGGGAGCTCCTACGAGCAGTACTTC. It encodes CSARVTGSSYEQYF. The chain uses TRBV20-1 and TRBJ2-7, with D maybe TRBD2 (5 bases). This CDR3 spans 14 amino acids. V was pared by 1 base and J by 0 bases, with 10 bases between. Germline V CDR1 and CDR2: DFQATT, SNEGSKA (reference sequence).

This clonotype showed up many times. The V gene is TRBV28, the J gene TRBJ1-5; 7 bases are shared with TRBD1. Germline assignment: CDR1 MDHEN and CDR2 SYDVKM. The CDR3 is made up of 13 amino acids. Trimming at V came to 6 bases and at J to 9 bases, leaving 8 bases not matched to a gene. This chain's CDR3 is CASSTGTVLPQHF. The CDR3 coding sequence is TGTGCCAGCAGCACCGGGACAGTGCTGCCCCAGCATTTT.